The sequence of this T cell receptor (beta chain) was determined in a study of blood T cell repertoires in COVID-19. Looking at the study overall: T cells, B-cell-depleted T cells, or PBMCs supplied cDNA or gDNA.

Original handling: Estimates of nucleated cell counts were drawn from the amplification of reference gene primers. Libraries were prepared by immunoSEQ multiplex PCR; TCRdb keeps only in-frame clonotypes and omits some of them. That table is the source of V, J and clone size, and D and trimming were worked out from the DNA. The sample consists of some 360,000 clones, around 87% of them appearing once. Recruited during active infection, patients (from Seattle) were subsequently followed longitudinally. Between the trimmed V and J ends, which lost 6 bases and 8 bases, there was a span of 20 bases. CDR3 length: 15 residues. The germline CDR1 and CDR2 sequences are SNHLY and FYNNEI.

The chain carries TRBV2 and TRBJ2-1, with D tentatively TRBD2 (7 bases). Sequences were obtained from peripheral blood. This sequence originates from a woman aged 60-70 years with COVID-19, enrolled during active disease. The CDR3 bases are TGTGCCAGCAGCTTGGGGGGGGCCTCCTTGGATGAGCAGTTCTTC. Its translation is CASSLGGASLDEQFF.